These 21 T cell receptor beta chains were all obtained from the same sample, sequenced in a study of T cell responses to AZD1222 COVID-19 vaccine. The protocol was immunoSEQ multiplex PCR, while the TCRdb copy is restricted to in-frame clones and leaves out a portion. The sample lists about 130,000 clones; over 85% were seen once. The sequences come from peripheral blood, collected on day 0 of AZD1222 vaccination. The receptors stem from an adult in good health.

The chain links TRBV3-1 (or the pseudogene TRBV3-2) to TRBJ1-1; D is perhaps TRBD1 (6 bases). Trimming removed 3 bases from V and 4 bases from J, with 9 bases in between. The CDR3 has 13 residues. Germline V CDR1 and CDR2: LGHDT, YNNKEL (reference sequence). The CDR3 loop reads CASSQGGVTEAFF. CDR3 bases: TGTGCCAGCAGCCAGGGGGGCGTCACTGAAGCTTTCTTT.

The V gene is TRBV23-1, the J gene TRBJ1-3; TRBD1 matches at 9 bases. Being an ORF, TRBV23-1 has a function that is uncertain. V shed 0 bases, J shed 3 bases, and the junction held 6 bases outside the gene matches. The CDR3 extends over 17 amino acids. CDR3 sequence reads: CASSQSGQGLFGNTIYF. The DNA of the CDR3 is TGCGCCAGCAGTCAATCGGGACAGGGTCTGTTTGGAAACACCATATATTTT.

V is TRBV6-2 or TRBV6-3 and J is TRBJ2-7; 8 bases agree with TRBD1. The junction had 2 bases not matched to a gene; V was cut back by 6 bases and J by 1 base. From germline, CDR1 is MNHEY and CDR2 SVGEGT. CDR3 length equals 13 residues. Here the CDR3 DNA reads TGTGCCAGCAGCAGGGACAGGTCCTACGAGCAGTACTTC. Protein sequence: CASSRDRSYEQYF.

A few counts support this clone. The chain uses TRBV27 and TRBJ1-6, with D uncertain. CDR1 and CDR2 (germline): MNHEY, SMNVEV (reference sequence). This CDR3 has 15 residues. V lost 4 bases and J 2 bases, leaving 9 bases between the germline ends. CDR3 sequence reads: CASSSHGPYNSPLHF. CDR3 in DNA: TGTGCCAGCAGTTCCCACGGCCCCTATAATTCACCCCTCCACTTT.

This clone was counted a few times. The chain recombines TRBV5-3 with TRBJ1-5; weak D call: TRBD1 (5 bases). TRBV5-3 is labeled an ORF, and its function is uncertain. V dropped 2 bases and J dropped 2 bases, with 20 bases sitting between them. CDR3 length: 18 amino acids. CDR3: CARSFKGREKVGNQPQHF. The CDR3 DNA reads as TGTGCCAGAAGCTTTAAGGGCAGGGAGAAGGTCGGCAATCAGCCCCAGCATTTT.

The rearrangement links TRBV7-9 to TRBJ1-2; 8 bases fit TRBD1. V gave up 5 bases and J gave up 1 base; unmatched junction bases: 3. Germline loops: CDR1 SEHNR, CDR2 FQNEAQ (reference sequence). This CDR3 region has 14 residues. The CDR3 bases are TGTGCCAGCAGCCGGGACAGGTTTAACTATGGCTACACCTTC. Amino acids: CASSRDRFNYGYTF.

The CDR3 DNA reads as TGTGCCAGCATATCTGGGACATCCTCCTACAATGAGCAGTTCTTC. Amino acids: CASISGTSSYNEQFF. This rearrangement joins TRBV6-6 to TRBJ2-1; possibly TRBD1 for D (6 bases). The germline V and J ends were trimmed by 7 bases and 0 bases, with 13 bases remaining between them. The CDR3 covers 15 residues. The germline V gene encodes CDR1 MNHNY and CDR2 SVGAGI (reference sequence).

The gene calls are TRBV3-1 (or the pseudogene TRBV3-2) and TRBJ2-7; TRBD2 is a possible D gene (6 bases). Germline V lookup: CDR1 LGHDT, CDR2 YNNKEL (reference sequence). Trimming pared 3 bases from V and 3 bases from J, leaving 12 bases between. This CDR3 has 14 amino acids. The CDR3 coding sequence is TGTGCCAGCAGCCAGGAAGGGACTCACTACGAGCAGTACTTC. Protein product: CASSQEGTHYEQYF.

This chain uses TRBV10-3 with TRBJ1-1, with a weak D call TRBD1 (6 bases). From germline, CDR1 is ENHRY and CDR2 SYGVKD. V dropped 3 bases and J dropped 2 bases, with 13 bases sitting between them. The CDR3 sequence is 15 residues long. In DNA, the CDR3 is TGTGCCATCAGTGATCGACAGGCGCCAAACACTGAAGCTTTCTTT. This encodes CAISDRQAPNTEAFF.

V is TRBV14 and J is TRBJ1-4, with D unresolved. Trimming removed 5 bases from V and 0 bases from J, with 16 bases in between. The CDR3 length is 17 residues. Per the germline V gene, CDR1 is SGHDN and CDR2 is FVKESK. The CDR3 DNA follows: TGTGCCAGCAGCTCATATTCGTGGTCCCCAACTAATGAAAAACTGTTTTTT. Protein sequence: CASSSYSWSPTNEKLFF.

The rearrangement uses TRBV19 and TRBJ2-6; 7 positions match TRBD1. This CDR3 region has 14 residues. The germline CDR1 and CDR2 sequences are LNHDA and SQIVND (reference sequence). V lost 8 bases to trimming and J lost 3 bases; unmatched junction nucleotides: 4. CDR3 DNA sequence: TGTGCCAGTCGACAGGGCGGTGGGGCCAACGTCCTGACTTTC. This codes for CASRQGGGANVLTF.

By sample fraction, this clone is medium-sized. V gene TRBV6-6 combines with J gene TRBJ2-2, with a possible D match to TRBD1 (6 bases). The CDR3 runs 15 residues. Germline V gene lookup returns CDR1 MNHNY and CDR2 SVGAGI (reference sequence). The V end was cut by 0 bases, the J end by 5 bases, with 10 bases between. The CDR3 here is CASSYSGQRTGELFF. The CDR3 DNA reads TGTGCCAGCAGTTACTCGGGACAAAGAACCGGGGAGCTGTTTTTT.

The chain uses TRBV7-9 and TRBJ2-1; 8 bases agree with TRBD1. After removal of 5 bases from V and 7 bases from J, the junction contained 7 bases not matched to a gene. The CDR3 is 14 residues long. Germline CDR1 and CDR2: SEHNR and FQNEAQ (reference sequence). The CDR3 protein is CASSPGQGGNEQFF. CDR3 DNA: TGTGCCAGCAGCCCAGGACAGGGTGGTAATGAGCAGTTCTTC.

V usage is TRBV6-5 and J usage is TRBJ1-3; D unclear. The CDR3 sequence is 13 residues long. Germline V gene sequence: CDR1 MNHEY, CDR2 SVGAGI. The ends were cut back, 7 bases at V and 0 bases at J, with 7 bases in the middle. In DNA form, the CDR3 reads TGTGCCAGCATGCGGGTCTCTGGAAACACCATATATTTT. Translation: CASMRVSGNTIYF.

V usage is TRBV3-1 (or the pseudogene TRBV3-2) and J usage is TRBJ1-2; tentative D call: TRBD1 (5 bases). The germline gives CDR1 LGHDT, CDR2 YNNKEL (reference sequence). The CDR3 extends over 14 amino acids. V lost 0 bases and J 7 bases, leaving 12 bases between the germline ends. CDR3 sequence (DNA): TGTGCCAGCAGCCAAGAGGGACCCGAGGGTGGCTACACCTTC. It codes for CASSQEGPEGGYTF.

The V and J genes are TRBV28 and TRBJ1-5; D is uncertain. Trimming removed 5 bases at V and 0 bases at J, with 14 bases between. CDR3 size: 16 residues. Germline V CDR1 and CDR2: MDHEN, SYDVKM. The CDR3 loop reads CASSPLKDYSNQPQHF. The CDR3 nucleotides read TGTGCCAGCAGTCCCTTGAAGGATTATAGCAATCAGCCCCAGCATTTT.

The chain is built from TRBV12-3 or TRBV12-4 and TRBJ1-2, with 8 bases fitting TRBD1. This CDR3 comprises 13 residues. J was trimmed by 7 bases and V by 5 bases; bases with no gene match: 6. The CDR3 loop is CASSQGAYRGYTF. CDR3 coding DNA: TGTGCCAGCAGTCAGGGGGCGTACCGTGGCTACACCTTC.

This rearrangement joins TRBV6-5 to TRBJ2-7; 7 bases align to TRBD1. V was pared by 6 bases and J by 3 bases, with 8 bases of the junction left unmatched. The CDR3 extends over 14 amino acids. Germline values: CDR1 MNHEY, CDR2 SVGAGI. The CDR3 nucleotides are TGTGCCAGCAGAACGGACAGGTCTGTCTACGAGCAGTACTTC. This encodes CASRTDRSVYEQYF.

V gene TRBV10-3 combines with J gene TRBJ1-3, with TRBD1 matching over 8 bases. The germline gives CDR1 ENHRY, CDR2 SYGVKD. The CDR3 loop spans 15 amino acids. Trimming cost V 6 bases and J 6 bases; bases outside gene matches: 10. CDR3 residues: CAIRGSRGQENTIYF. CDR3 bases: TGTGCCATCAGGGGCTCCAGGGGGCAAGAAAACACCATATATTTT.

The rearrangement uses TRBV2 and TRBJ2-7; 9 nucleotides align to TRBD2. This CDR3 contains 15 residues. Germline-derived CDR1 and CDR2 are SNHLY and FYNNEI. J gave up 5 bases and V 2 bases, and 7 bases lay outside the gene matches. CDR3 residues: CASSELAGGPNEQYF. The CDR3 DNA reads TGTGCCAGCAGTGAATTGGCGGGGGGGCCAAACGAGCAGTACTTC.

V usage is TRBV7-9 and J usage is TRBJ1-1; 9 bases are shared with TRBD1. The V gene's germline CDR1 is SEHNR and CDR2 FQNEAQ (reference sequence). V lost 3 bases and J lost 4; bases outside the gene matches: 6. The CDR3 extends over 15 amino acids. The CDR3: CASSLRQGGSTEAFF. In nucleotides, the CDR3 is TGTGCCAGCAGCTTGCGACAGGGGGGAAGCACTGAAGCTTTCTTT.